These 22 T cell receptor beta chains originate from one sample sequenced in a study of spatial heterogeneity in lung cancer. Time point noted: sample taken at primary tumor resection. Unsorted whole RNA samples from tumor, nontumor lung or frozen PBMC were sequenced. TCRdb called the 5' RACE reads again in MiXCR, with one record for every CDR3 protein. The table shows about 80,000 distinct CDR3 sequences, with about a fifth occurring only once. Specimen: PBMCs, collected at surgery. Receptors originate from a male donor with early-stage non-small cell lung cancer.

The sample holds a few counts of this clonotype. The J gene is TRBJ2-7, the V gene TRBV28; D unresolved. The CDR3 spans 12 residues. Germline V gives CDR1 MDHEN, CDR2 SYDVKM. The germline V and J ends were trimmed by 2 bases and 3 bases, with 5 bases remaining between them. The CDR3 here is CASSLNNYEQYF. The CDR3 DNA is TGTGCCAGCAGTTTAAACAACTACGAGCAGTACTTC.

This clonotype was recorded a few times. The chain combines TRBV6-6 with TRBJ2-3, with 8 bases that match TRBD2. Looked up from germline, CDR1 is MNHNY and CDR2 is SVGAGI (reference sequence). The CDR3 has 14 residues. The ends lost 7 bases at V and 10 bases at J; junction bases unmatched: 13. The CDR3 DNA reads TGTGCCAGCACCTCAATCCCATCGGGGGGGGCGCAGTATTTT. It encodes CASTSIPSGGAQYF.

The rearrangement uses TRBV20-1 and TRBJ2-4, with D unclear. The CDR3 runs to 15 residues. Germline assignment: CDR1 DFQATT and CDR2 SNEGSKA (reference sequence). V lost 5 bases, J lost 0 bases, and 14 bases lay in between. Here the CDR3 reads CSASNPSEAKNIQYF. DNA for the CDR3: TGCAGTGCTTCGAATCCCAGTGAAGCCAAAAACATTCAGTACTTC.

This clonotype has a count of ten or more. V and J are TRBV6-6 and TRBJ1-2, with 7 bases aligning to TRBD1. V lost 7 bases to trimming and J lost 6 bases; unmatched junction nucleotides: 8. The CDR3 totals 13 residues. From germline, CDR1 is MNHNY and CDR2 SVGAGI (reference sequence). DNA for the CDR3: TGTGCCAGCAAGTTGGGACAGCCCGATGGCTACACCTTC. This translates into CASKLGQPDGYTF.

This clonotype turned up a few times. V usage is TRBV28 and J usage is TRBJ2-5, with 10 positions matching TRBD2. Germline CDR1 reads MDHEN; CDR2 reads SYDVKM. The CDR3 is made up of 17 amino acids. Trimming removed 7 bases from V and 5 bases from J; junction bases left unmatched: 16. The CDR3 is CASTPGTSGKEGETQYF. CDR3 DNA sequence: TGTGCCAGCACCCCAGGCACTAGCGGGAAGGAGGGGGAGACCCAGTACTTC.

CDR3 DNA sequence: TGTGCCAGCAGTAGGACAGTATCCTACGAGCAGTACTTC. Translating it yields CASSRTVSYEQYF. The gene calls are TRBV6-6 and TRBJ2-7; possible D gene TRBD1, 6 bases. The CDR3 length is 13 residues. Looked up from germline, CDR1 is MNHNY and CDR2 is SVGAGI (reference sequence). The V gene lost 5 bases and the J gene lost 1 base, with 9 bases spanning the gap.

The J gene is TRBJ2-1, the V gene TRBV12-3 or TRBV12-4; no reliable D call. V was shortened by 6 bases and J by 10 bases, with 10 bases between the two germline ends. The CDR3 has 11 amino acids. The CDR3 here is CASSIGGEQFF. CDR3 DNA sequence: TGTGCCAGCAGCATAGGTGGAGAGCAGTTCTTC.

The chain employs TRBV7-9 and TRBJ2-4; D ambiguous. Per germline, CDR1 SEHNR and CDR2 FQNEAQ (reference sequence). This CDR3 region has 15 residues. Deletions cut 0 bases from V and 0 bases from J, with 6 bases between. The CDR3 here is CASSLARLAKNIQYF. The CDR3 nucleotides read TGTGCCAGCAGCTTAGCGCGGCTAGCCAAAAACATTCAGTACTTC.

There are a few counts of this clonotype. The chain combines TRBV10-3 with TRBJ1-5; D unclear. V lost 11 bases to trimming and J lost 3 bases, with 17 bases between them. There are 14 residues in the CDR3. Germline V gives CDR1 ENHRY, CDR2 SYGVKD. CDR3 residues: CAVSQGRSNQPQHF. DNA of the CDR3: TGTGCCGTATCCCAAGGCAGATCCAATCAGCCCCAGCATTTT.

This clonotype was detected only a few times. The genes are TRBV27 and TRBJ1-1, with D possibly being TRBD1 (6 bases). This CDR3 is 15 amino acids long. Germline loops: CDR1 MNHEY, CDR2 SMNVEV (reference sequence). V lost 3 bases and J 6 bases, leaving 17 bases between the germline ends. CDR3 sequence reads: CASSLLGRGTAEAFF. The CDR3 DNA reads TGTGCCAGCAGTTTGCTTGGCAGGGGAACGGCTGAAGCTTTCTTT.

This clonotype was recorded a few times. CDR3 coding DNA: TGCGCCAGCAGCCCCGAGGACAGGGCCTCTGGAAACACCATATATTTT. The encoded protein is CASSPEDRASGNTIYF. The chain has TRBV5-1 and TRBJ1-3, with 8 bases aligning to TRBD1. The V and J ends lost 4 bases and 0 bases, in that order; junction bases with no gene match: 6. The CDR3 runs to 16 residues. Looked up from germline, CDR1 is SGHRS and CDR2 is YFSETQ.

The chain links TRBV5-1 to TRBJ2-3; 9 bases match TRBD1. The length of the CDR3 is 14 residues. Trimming cost V 2 bases and J 3 bases; bases outside gene matches: 1. Looked up from germline, CDR1 is SGHRS and CDR2 is YFSETQ. The CDR3 spells CASSLDRGTDTQYF. Written as DNA, the CDR3 is TGCGCCAGCAGCTTAGACAGGGGGACAGATACGCAGTATTTT.

This clonotype was seen a handful of times. The rearrangement links TRBV24-1 to TRBJ2-1, with D possibly being TRBD1 (6 bases). The length of the CDR3 is 14 residues. V lost 7 bases and J 1 base, leaving 10 bases between the germline ends. Germline lookup yields CDR1 KGHDR and CDR2 SFDVKD. DNA for the CDR3: TGTGCCACCAGCAACGGACAGTCCTACAATGAGCAGTTCTTC. Encoded protein: CATSNGQSYNEQFF.

The rearrangement joins TRBV9 to TRBJ2-4; 8 bases align to TRBD1. CDR1 SGDLS and CDR2 YYNGEE come from the germline V gene. Germline trimming cut 3 bases from V and 11 bases from J; bases unmatched to any gene: 4. This CDR3 spans 12 amino acids. CDR3 protein: CASSADRVVQYF. DNA for the CDR3: TGTGCCAGCAGCGCGGACAGGGTGGTTCAGTACTTC.

The chain links TRBV28 to TRBJ2-1; D is uncertain. This CDR3 has 13 amino acids. Germline CDR1 and CDR2: MDHEN and SYDVKM. Trimming removed 10 bases from V and 3 bases from J, with 13 bases in between. The CDR3 DNA reads TGTGCCATATCTAAGGAAATCTACAATGAGCAGTTCTTC. Amino acids: CAISKEIYNEQFF.

This clonotype has just a few counts. This sequence joins TRBV19 and TRBJ1-5; TRBD1 aligns across 10 bases. Looked up from germline, CDR1 is LNHDA and CDR2 is SQIVND (reference sequence). V dropped 5 bases and J dropped 6; count of bases not matched to a gene: 10. The CDR3 is 16 residues long. CDR3 sequence (DNA): TGTGCCAGTAGTCCTTGGACAGGGGGAGAGGCTCAGCCCCAGCATTTT. Residues: CASSPWTGGEAQPQHF.

The V gene is TRBV20-1, the J gene TRBJ2-6; no clear D. Germline values: CDR1 DFQATT, CDR2 SNEGSKA (reference sequence). This CDR3 region has 12 residues. Trimming removed 3 bases from V and 2 bases from J, with 2 bases in between. The CDR3 spells CSARAGANVLTF. The CDR3, as DNA: TGCAGTGCTAGGGCTGGGGCCAACGTCCTGACTTTC.

The sample holds a few counts of this clonotype. This chain connects TRBV28 to TRBJ2-1; 10 nucleotides agree with TRBD2. The CDR3 has 15 residues. The germline V gene encodes CDR1 MDHEN and CDR2 SYDVKM. The trim removed 6 bases at V and 7 bases at J, leaving 9 bases unmatched. In DNA form, the CDR3 reads TGTGCCAGCAGACTTAGCGGGAGGACCGGAAATGAGCAGTTCTTC. Its protein is CASRLSGRTGNEQFF.

This clonotype appeared many times. The chain joins TRBV6-1 to TRBJ2-7, with 9 bases lining up with TRBD2. The CDR3 runs to 13 residues. In germline, CDR1 is MNHNS, CDR2 SASEGT. The V and J ends lost 8 bases and 2 bases, in that order; junction bases with no gene match: 4. This CDR3 is CASELAGTYEQYF. CDR3 DNA sequence: TGTGCCAGCGAACTAGCGGGTACCTACGAGCAGTACTTC.

This chain links TRBV20-1 with TRBJ1-1; D unclear. Trimming stripped 6 bases from V and 0 bases from J, with 5 bases between. The CDR3 has 11 amino acids. Germline CDR1 is DFQATT and CDR2 is SNEGSKA (reference sequence). CDR3 coding DNA: TGCAGTGCCTTGATGAACACTGAAGCTTTCTTT. It is translated as CSALMNTEAFF.

This clonotype was seen only a few times. V usage is TRBV6-5 and J usage is TRBJ1-1; the D is unclear. Per the germline V gene, CDR1 is MNHEY and CDR2 is SVGAGI. The germline V and J ends were trimmed by 5 bases and 4 bases, with 11 bases remaining between them. The CDR3 has 13 amino acids. CDR3 bases: TGTGCCAGCAGTCGGAGGATCGGCACTGAAGCTTTCTTT. As protein: CASSRRIGTEAFF.

J is TRBJ2-5 and V is TRBV24-1; 11 bases map to TRBD1. CDR3 length equals 15 residues. The germline V gene encodes CDR1 KGHDR and CDR2 SFDVKD. V was clipped by 3 bases and J by 5 bases; unmatched bases: 4. The CDR3 protein is CATSDAGQGDETQYF. The CDR3 bases are TGTGCCACCAGTGATGCGGGACAGGGGGACGAGACCCAGTACTTC.